These 9 T cell receptor beta chains came from one sample sequenced in a study of blood T cells in healthy people across ages. With a J-beta primer mix and a sample-barcoded 5' primer, a second PCR ran about 7 to 11 cycles. A single record per CDR3 protein comes from TCRdb applying MiXCR to the 5' RACE reads. The sample lists 600,000 to 850,000 distinct CDR3 sequences; around a quarter were seen once. These same records also appear under a second study, on T cells of mothers and their children.

Specimen: blood. These receptors came from a boy aged 5-17 years in good health.

This clonotype was picked up a small number of times. J is TRBJ1-4 and V is TRBV2; D not resolved. This CDR3 has 15 amino acids. Germline CDR1 and CDR2: SNHLY and FYNNEI. The V and J ends lost 5 bases and 5 bases respectively, with 15 bases between them. CDR3 in amino acids: CASSYALSLNEKLFF. The CDR3 region has the DNA TGTGCCAGCAGTTACGCCCTAAGCCTGAATGAAAAACTGTTTTTT.

This clonotype was recorded a few times. The junction shows a germline mismatch at one end, possibly a read error. The rearrangement uses TRBV4-2 and TRBJ2-1; 8 bases are shared with TRBD2. The J call may be in error: the DNA end matches TRBJ2-7 better. CDR3 length: 16 amino acids. From germline, CDR1 is LGHNA and CDR2 YNFKEQ. The CDR3 DNA reads TGTACCAGCAGCCAAGGAATAGCGGGGTACTCCTACGAGCAGTACTTC. Protein product: CTSSQGIAGYSYEQYF.

This clonotype came up a few times. The gene calls are TRBV6-2 or TRBV6-3 and TRBJ2-5, with 9 bases matching TRBD2. The closer fit of TRBJ2-7 to the DNA end suggests the J call may be wrong. Germline CDR1 MNHEY, CDR2 SVGEGT. The CDR3 runs 16 residues. CDR3 sequence reads: CASSYSNERGVDEQYF. Here the CDR3 DNA reads TGTGCCAGCAGTTACTCGAATGAGCGGGGGGTTGACGAGCAGTACTTC.

This clonotype was counted at least ten times. Relative to the germline gene, one junction end is altered; a read error may explain this. V usage is TRBV5-1 and J usage is TRBJ2-3, with 14 bases aligning to TRBD2. The CDR3 is made up of 16 amino acids. Per the germline V gene, CDR1 is SGHRS and CDR2 is YFSETQ. CDR3 bases: TGTGCCAGCAGCCTGGGACTAGCGGGAGGCACAGATACGCAGTATTTT. It yields the protein CASSLGLAGGTDTQYF.

This clonotype was recorded a few times. The chain is built from TRBV7-2 and TRBJ1-2; D is uncertain. CDR3 length: 14 amino acids. V lost 1 base and J 5 bases, leaving 11 bases between the germline ends. Germline V gene sequence: CDR1 SGHTA, CDR2 FQGNSA. The CDR3 region has the DNA TGTGCCAGCAGCTTAGGTGGCAGCTATTATGGCTACACCTTC. Protein product: CASSLGGSYYGYTF.

This clonotype was detected ten times or more. At one end the junction does not follow the germline gene, possibly because of a read error. The chain employs TRBV7-7 and TRBJ2-1, with D unresolved. The V gene's germline CDR1 is SSHAT and CDR2 FNYEAQ (reference sequence). CDR3 length: 12 amino acids. As DNA, the CDR3 is TGTGCTAGCAGCCCTGACGACGGTGAGCAGTTCTTC. Translation gives CASSPDDGEQFF.

The chain couples TRBV19 to TRBJ2-3, with 15 positions matching TRBD2. The CDR3 extends over 16 amino acids. V shed 10 bases, J shed 6 bases, and the junction held 11 bases outside the gene matches. From germline, CDR1 is LNHDA and CDR2 SQIVND (reference sequence). The CDR3, as DNA: TGTGCCACCAAACTACGGACTAGCGGGGGGGTGGATACGCAGTATTTT. Protein: CATKLRTSGGVDTQYF.

The chain combines TRBV4-1 with TRBJ2-7, with 9 bases that match TRBD2. With 2 bases clipped from V and 6 bases from J, the junction kept 5 bases outside the gene matches. The germline V gene encodes CDR1 MGHRA and CDR2 YSYEKL. This CDR3 has 14 amino acids. CDR3 nucleotide sequence: TGCGCCAGCAGCCAAAATCTACTAGCGGGCGAGCAGTACTTC. Its translation is CASSQNLLAGEQYF.

The chain uses TRBV29-1 and TRBJ1-1; the D is unclear. This CDR3 is built from 14 residues. Looked up from germline, CDR1 is SQVTM and CDR2 is ANQGSEA. Trimming shortened V by 7 bases and J by 1 base, and 16 bases separated the two germline ends. The CDR3 DNA reads TGCAGCGCCCAGGCGTTTGAGCAGAACACTGAAGCTTTCTTT. Translating gives CSAQAFEQNTEAFF.